The entry below describes one T cell receptor (beta chain). Its antigen is still unknown. The CDR3 contains 11 residues. V lost 4 bases and J 1 base, leaving 5 bases between the germline ends. Germline CDR1 and CDR2: SQVTM and ANQGSEA. The record originates from a study of OX40 agonist ivuxolimab in advanced cancers. Study observations and caveats: Clonal expansion was seen in CD4+ and CD8+ blood T cells by week 6 at 0.1 to 3.0 mg/kg.

Blood was sampled at baseline, cycle 4 day 1, and cycle 7 day 1. Data came from immunoSEQ multiplex PCR; TCRdb stores just in-frame clones and leaves some out. The table records about 91,000 clones, approximately 85% of them present only once. This specimen consisted of CD4+ or CD8+ T cells sorted from blood, obtained in a trial of the OX40 agonist ivuxolimab. V usage is TRBV29-1 and J usage is TRBJ2-7; D is undetermined. This TCR came from an adult with an advanced solid tumor such as melanoma, head and neck, liver or kidney cancer. The CDR3 DNA follows: TGCAGCGTTGGGGGATCCTACGAGCAGTACTTC. Translated, it gives CSVGGSYEQYF.